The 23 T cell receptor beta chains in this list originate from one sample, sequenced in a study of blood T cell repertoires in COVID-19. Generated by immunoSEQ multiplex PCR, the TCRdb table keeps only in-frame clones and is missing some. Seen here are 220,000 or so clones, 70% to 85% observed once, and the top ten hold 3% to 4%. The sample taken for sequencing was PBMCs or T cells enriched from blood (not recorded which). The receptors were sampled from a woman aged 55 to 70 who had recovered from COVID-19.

The CDR3 region is CASSSSPGTALTDTQYF. The CDR3 DNA follows: TGTGCCAGCAGCTCTTCCCCCGGGACAGCCCTCACAGATACGCAGTATTTT. The chain recombines TRBV7-2 with TRBJ2-3, with 7 bases lining up with TRBD1. The CDR3 length is 17 residues. The V and J ends lost 4 bases and 2 bases, in that order; junction bases with no gene match: 12. In germline, CDR1 is SGHTA, CDR2 FQGNSA.

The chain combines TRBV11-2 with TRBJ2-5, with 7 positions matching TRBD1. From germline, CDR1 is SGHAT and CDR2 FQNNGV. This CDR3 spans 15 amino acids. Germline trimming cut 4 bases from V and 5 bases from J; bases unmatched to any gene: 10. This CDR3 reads CASSWTGQVGETQYF. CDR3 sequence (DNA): TGTGCCAGCAGCTGGACCGGACAGGTCGGGGAGACCCAGTACTTC.

The CDR3 loop is CASSSRGGSGRTDTQYF. The CDR3 bases are TGTGCCAGCAGCTCCCGGGGAGGGAGCGGTAGGACAGATACGCAGTATTTT. The rearrangement uses TRBV7-2 and TRBJ2-3, with 7 bases lining up with TRBD2. The V and J ends lost 4 bases and 3 bases, in that order; junction bases with no gene match: 13. The CDR3 spans 17 residues. Germline-derived CDR1 and CDR2 are SGHTA and FQGNSA. Combining the CDR3 with reference TRBV7-2 and TRBJ2-3 gives the whole variable domain GAGVSQSPSNKVTEKGKDVELRCDPISGHTALYWYRQSLGQGLEFLIYFQGNSAPDKSGLPSDRFSAERTGGSVSTLTIQRTQQEDSAVYLCASSSRGGSGRTDTQYFGPGTRLTVL.

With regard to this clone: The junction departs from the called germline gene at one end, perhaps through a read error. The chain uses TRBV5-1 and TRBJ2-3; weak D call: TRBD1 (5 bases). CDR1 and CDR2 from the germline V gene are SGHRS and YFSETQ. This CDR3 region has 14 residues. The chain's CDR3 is CASSLLYSTGTQYF. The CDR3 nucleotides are TGCGCCAGCAGCTTGCTCTATAGCACAGGTACGCAGTATTTT. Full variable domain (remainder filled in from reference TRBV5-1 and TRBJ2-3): KAGVTQTPRYLIKTRGQQVTLSCSPISGHRSVSWYQQTPGQGLQFLFEYFSETQRNKGNFPGRFSGRQFSNSRSEMNVSTLELGDSALYLCASSLLYSTGTQYFGPGTRLTVL.

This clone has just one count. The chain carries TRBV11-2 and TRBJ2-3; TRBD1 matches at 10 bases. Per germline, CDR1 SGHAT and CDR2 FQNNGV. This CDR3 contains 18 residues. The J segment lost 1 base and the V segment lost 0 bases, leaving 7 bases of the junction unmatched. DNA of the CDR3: TGTGCCAGCAGCTTAGATCCGGGACAGGGGCGAGGCACAGATACGCAGTATTTT. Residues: CASSLDPGQGRGTDTQYF.

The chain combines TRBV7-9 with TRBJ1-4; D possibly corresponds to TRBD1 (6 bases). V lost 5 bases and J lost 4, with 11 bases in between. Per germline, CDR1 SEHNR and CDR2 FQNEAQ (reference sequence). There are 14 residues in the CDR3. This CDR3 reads CASSQGQSNEKLFF. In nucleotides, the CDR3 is TGTGCCAGCAGCCAAGGACAGAGTAATGAAAAACTGTTTTTT.

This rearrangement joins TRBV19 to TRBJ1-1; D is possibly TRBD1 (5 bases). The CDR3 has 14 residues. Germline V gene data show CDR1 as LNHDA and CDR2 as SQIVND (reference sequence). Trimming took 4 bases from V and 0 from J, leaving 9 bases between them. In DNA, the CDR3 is TGTGCCAGTAGTACCCCAGGGATGAACACTGAAGCTTTCTTT. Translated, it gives CASSTPGMNTEAFF.

The CDR3 loop is CASSVKGTSGTGEQFF. CDR3 DNA sequence: TGTGCCAGCAGTGTTAAAGGGACTAGCGGGACCGGGGAGCAGTTCTTC. The chain is built from TRBV2 and TRBJ2-1; TRBD2 agrees at 13 bases. The length of the CDR3 is 16 residues. V trimming: 4 bases; J trimming: 10 bases; junction bases outside the gene matches: 10. Germline CDR1 reads SNHLY; CDR2 reads FYNNEI.

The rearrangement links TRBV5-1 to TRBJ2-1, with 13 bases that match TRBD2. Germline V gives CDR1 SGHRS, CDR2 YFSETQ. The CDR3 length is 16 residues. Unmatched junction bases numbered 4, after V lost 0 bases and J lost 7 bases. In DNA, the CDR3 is TGCGCCAGCAGCTTGGGGACTAGCGGGGGTATGAATGAGCAGTTCTTC. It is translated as CASSLGTSGGMNEQFF.

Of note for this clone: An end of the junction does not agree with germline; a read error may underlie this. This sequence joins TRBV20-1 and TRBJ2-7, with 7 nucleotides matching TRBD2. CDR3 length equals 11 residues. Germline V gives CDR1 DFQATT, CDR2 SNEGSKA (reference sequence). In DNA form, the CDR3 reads TGCAGTGCTAGGGGGGAGGGCAACTCACACTTC. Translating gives CSARGEGNSHF.

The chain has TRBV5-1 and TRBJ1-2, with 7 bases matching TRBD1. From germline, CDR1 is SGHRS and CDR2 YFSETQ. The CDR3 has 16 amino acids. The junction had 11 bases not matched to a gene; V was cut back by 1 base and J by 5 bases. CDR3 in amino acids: CASSLSPGTEIYGYTF. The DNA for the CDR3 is TGCGCCAGCAGCTTGTCCCCAGGGACAGAAATTTATGGCTACACCTTC.

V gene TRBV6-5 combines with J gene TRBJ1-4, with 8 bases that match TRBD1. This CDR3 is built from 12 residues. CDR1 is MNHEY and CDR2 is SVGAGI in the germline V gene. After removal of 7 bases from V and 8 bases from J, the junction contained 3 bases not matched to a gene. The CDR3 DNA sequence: TGTGCCAGCAAGGACAGGGACGAAAAACTGTTTTTT. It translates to CASKDRDEKLFF.

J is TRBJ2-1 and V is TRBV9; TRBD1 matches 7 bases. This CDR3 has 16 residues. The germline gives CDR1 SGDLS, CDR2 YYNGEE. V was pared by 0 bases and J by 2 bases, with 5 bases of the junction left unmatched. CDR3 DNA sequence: TGTGCCAGCAGCGTAGTAGAGACAGGGACCTACAATGAGCAGTTCTTC. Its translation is CASSVVETGTYNEQFF.

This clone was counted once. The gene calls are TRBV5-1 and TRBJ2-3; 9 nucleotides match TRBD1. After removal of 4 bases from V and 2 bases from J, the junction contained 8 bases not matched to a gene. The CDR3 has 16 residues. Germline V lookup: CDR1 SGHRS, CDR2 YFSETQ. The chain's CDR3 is CASSLMGQGNTDTQYF. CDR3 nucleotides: TGCGCCAGCAGCCTAATGGGACAGGGTAACACAGATACGCAGTATTTT. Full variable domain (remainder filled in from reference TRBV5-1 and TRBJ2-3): KAGVTQTPRYLIKTRGQQVTLSCSPISGHRSVSWYQQTPGQGLQFLFEYFSETQRNKGNFPGRFSGRQFSNSRSEMNVSTLELGDSALYLCASSLMGQGNTDTQYFGPGTRLTVL.

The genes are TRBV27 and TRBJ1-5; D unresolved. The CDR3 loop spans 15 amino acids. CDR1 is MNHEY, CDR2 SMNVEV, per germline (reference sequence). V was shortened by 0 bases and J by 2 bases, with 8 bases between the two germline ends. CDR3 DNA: TGTGCCAGCAGTTTATCTTTGAGGGGCAATCAGCCCCAGCATTTT. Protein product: CASSLSLRGNQPQHF.

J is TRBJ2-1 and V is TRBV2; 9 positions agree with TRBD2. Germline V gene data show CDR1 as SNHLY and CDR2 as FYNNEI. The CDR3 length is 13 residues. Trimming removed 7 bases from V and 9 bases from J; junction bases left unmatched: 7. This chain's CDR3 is CASTKRREGEQFF. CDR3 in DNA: TGTGCCAGCACCAAAAGGCGGGAGGGTGAGCAGTTCTTC.

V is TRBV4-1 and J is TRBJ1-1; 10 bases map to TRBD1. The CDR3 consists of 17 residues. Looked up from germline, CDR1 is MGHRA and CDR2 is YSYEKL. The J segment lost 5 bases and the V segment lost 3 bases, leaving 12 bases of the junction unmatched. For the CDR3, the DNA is TGCGCCAGCAGCCAGAAGGGGACAGGGGTCCGAAAAACTGAAGCTTTCTTT. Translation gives CASSQKGTGVRKTEAFF.

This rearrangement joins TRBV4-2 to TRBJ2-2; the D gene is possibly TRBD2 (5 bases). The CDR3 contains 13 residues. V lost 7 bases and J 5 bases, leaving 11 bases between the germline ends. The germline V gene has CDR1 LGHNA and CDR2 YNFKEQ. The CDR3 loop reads CASNSGKTGELFF. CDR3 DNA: TGTGCCAGCAATTCGGGAAAGACCGGGGAGCTGTTTTTT.

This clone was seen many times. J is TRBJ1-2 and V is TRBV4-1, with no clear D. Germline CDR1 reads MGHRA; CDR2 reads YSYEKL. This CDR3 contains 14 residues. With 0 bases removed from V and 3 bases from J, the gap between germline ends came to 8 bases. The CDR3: CASSQDPGDYGYTF. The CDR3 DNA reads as TGCGCCAGCAGCCAAGATCCCGGGGACTATGGCTACACCTTC.

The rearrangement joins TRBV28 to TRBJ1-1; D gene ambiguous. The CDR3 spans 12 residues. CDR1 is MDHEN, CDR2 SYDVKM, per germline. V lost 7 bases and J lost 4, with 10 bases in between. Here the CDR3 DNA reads TGTGCCAGCATACGGGGAAGCACTGAAGCTTTCTTT. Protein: CASIRGSTEAFF.

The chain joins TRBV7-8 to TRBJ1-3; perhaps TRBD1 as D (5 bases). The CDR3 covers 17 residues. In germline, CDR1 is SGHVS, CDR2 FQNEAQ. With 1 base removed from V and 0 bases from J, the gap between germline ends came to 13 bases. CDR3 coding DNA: TGTGCCAGCAGCTTAGTTACAGGACCAAGCTCTGGAAACACCATATATTTT. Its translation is CASSLVTGPSSGNTIYF.

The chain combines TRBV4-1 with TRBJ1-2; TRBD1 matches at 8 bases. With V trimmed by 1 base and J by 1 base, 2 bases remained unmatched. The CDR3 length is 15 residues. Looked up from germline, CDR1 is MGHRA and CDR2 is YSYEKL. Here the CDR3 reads CASSQGQGNNYGYTF. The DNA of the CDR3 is TGCGCCAGCAGCCAAGGACAGGGGAATAACTATGGCTACACCTTC.

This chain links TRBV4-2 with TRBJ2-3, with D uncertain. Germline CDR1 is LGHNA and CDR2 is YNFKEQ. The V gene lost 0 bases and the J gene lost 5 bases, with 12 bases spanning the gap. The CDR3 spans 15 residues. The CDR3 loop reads CASSQEIEAGDTQYF. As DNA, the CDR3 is TGTGCCAGCAGCCAAGAGATAGAGGCCGGAGATACGCAGTATTTT.